This T cell receptor beta chain is drawn from a study of blood T cell repertoires in COVID-19. On the study more broadly: COVID-19 samples from acute and convalescent phases originated in the United States, Italy and Spain. Sources were T cells, B-cell-depleted T cells, or PBMCs; the material itself was cDNA or gDNA.

Those enrolled in Seattle joined during active infection and were followed longitudinally afterward. Per the authors' pipeline: For nucleated cells, counts were estimated from reference gene primer amplification. Some clones are missing from TCRdb's copy, which holds only in-frame ones; the method was immunoSEQ multiplex PCR. V, J and clone size reflect that table, while D and trimming were determined from the DNA. The sample shows about 170,000 clones, around 86% of them seen only once. Sequenced input: peripheral blood. This receptor was taken from an elderly woman with COVID-19, enrolled during active disease.

The CDR3 loop is CASSSRRAANAYEQYF. In DNA form, the CDR3 reads TGTGCCAGCAGCTCCCGTCGAGCGGCGAATGCCTACGAGCAGTACTTC. This chain links TRBV11-2 with TRBJ2-7; D is possibly TRBD2 (5 bases). V lost 4 bases to trimming and J lost 2 bases, with 18 bases between them. The CDR3 length is 16 residues. The germline V gene encodes CDR1 SGHAT and CDR2 FQNNGV.